This TCR beta chain was retrieved from a study of T cells in Graves' hyperthyroidism and ophthalmopathy. General study results and limits: Ophthalmopathy was told apart from stable hyperthyroidism by a 13 V-J model.

As for this clonotype: Its target is unknown.

The V end was cut by 5 bases, the J end by 10 bases, with 15 bases between. This CDR3 comprises 13 residues. CDR1 is SGHNT, CDR2 YENEEA, per germline. The TCR beta CDR3 regions underwent amplification using RNA transcripts as the source. With the HTBI primer set, the TCR CDR3 went through a first round of RT-PCR. In TCRdb, the multiplex PCR reads were re-called with MiXCR into one record per CDR3 protein. This sample carries about 660,000 distinct CDR3 sequences, roughly 46% of them seen once, and the ten largest clones take roughly 7.2%. A patient was excluded if there was uncontrolled infection, other autoimmune disease, pregnancy or lactation.

The TCR sequence derives from an adult man with Graves' disease, either hyperthyroidism or ophthalmopathy (not recorded which). The sequenced material came from peripheral blood or thyroid tissue (not recorded which). The rearrangement joins TRBV11-3 to TRBJ1-5; D is unclear. The CDR3 nucleotides read TGTGCCAGCAGCCCAGCTTCGGGGTCACCCCAGCATTTT. Residues: CASSPASGSPQHF.